The clone carrying this T cell receptor (beta chain) was detected only a few times. Its specificity is not known. Germline loops: CDR1 MDHEN, CDR2 SYDVKM. The length of the CDR3 is 14 residues. The V end lost 5 bases, the J end lost 3 bases, and 11 bases lay between the germline ends. The data originate from a study of post-analysis software for immune sequencing data. Study as a whole: The disease courses spanned relapsing-remitting, secondary progressive and progressive-relapsing forms of multiple sclerosis. General observations from the study: The study found significantly lower normalized Chao1 diversity in multiple sclerosis patients than in controls. Controls showed lower frequencies than patients for several TRBV segments, and TRBV5-6, TRBV5-1 and TRBV20-1 were among these.

TCR beta libraries were prepared from cDNA with unique molecular identifiers. TCRdb reprocessed the PCR reads with MiXCR, giving one entry per CDR3 protein. This sample has a few hundred thousand distinct CDR3 sequences, with just over 35% found just once. The sequence was collected from a girl between 10 and 17 years old with multiple sclerosis. The sequencing sample was made of blood. V usage is TRBV28 and J usage is TRBJ1-5, with D perhaps TRBD1 (6 bases). CDR3 nucleotides: TGTGCCAGCAGTCCCCACAGGGACAATCAGCCCCAGCATTTT. This encodes CASSPHRDNQPQHF. The full variable domain, completed using reference TRBV28 and TRBJ1-5, is DVKVTQSSRYLVKRTGEKVFLECVQDMDHENMFWYRQDPGLGLRLIYFSYDVKMKEKGDIPEGYSVSREKKERFSLILESASTNQTSMYLCASSPHRDNQPQHFGDGTRLSIL.